This T cell receptor (beta chain) was found in a study of shared clonotypes between healthy human individuals. Study-wide background: For every donor, three CD4 naive, three CD4 memory, two CD8 naive and one CD8 memory plates were used.

General study findings and limits: What rarefaction showed was incomplete sorted-subset sequencing despite large depth.

V was shortened by 0 bases and J by 4 bases, with 8 bases between the two germline ends. This CDR3 is 13 amino acids long. The germline CDR1 and CDR2 sequences are SGHTS and YDEGEE. Clones were sequenced by immunoSEQ multiplex PCR, and TCRdb holds only the in-frame ones, with some missing. The data hold about 680,000 clones, with about 90% observed a single time. Points on this clone: The antigen remains undetermined.

CD45RO-negative, CCR7-positively selected cells formed the naive CD8 fraction, excluding terminally differentiated effector memory CD45RA+ cells. The chain joins TRBV5-8 to TRBJ2-7; D possibly corresponds to TRBD1 (5 bases). The sequenced sample consisted of naive CD8+ T cells sorted from blood. The sequence was obtained from a man aged 25 to 40 in good health. The CDR3 DNA reads as TGTGCCAGCAGCTTGGCGGCAGGGTACGAGCAGTACTTC. Residues: CASSLAAGYEQYF. The full variable domain, completed using reference TRBV5-8 and TRBJ2-7, is EAGVTQSPTHLIKTRGQQATLRCSPISGHTSVYWYQQALGLGLQFLLWYDEGEERNRGNFPPRFSGRQFPNYSSELNVNALELEDSALYLCASSLAAGYEQYFGPGTRLTVT.